The 8 T cell receptor beta chains below come from one sample, sequenced in a study of T cells in Graves' hyperthyroidism and ophthalmopathy. The investigators amplified TCR beta CDR3 regions from RNA transcripts. The HTBI primer set served for first-round RT-PCR of the TCR CDR3. Using its own MiXCR run on the multiplex PCR reads, TCRdb lists one record per CDR3 protein. The sample has 360,000 or so distinct CDR3 sequences, roughly 15% seen once. Sequencing was performed on blood. The receptor set was obtained from a woman between 55 and 75 years old with Graves' ophthalmopathy.

The chain uses TRBV6-4 and TRBJ1-6; 9 bases match TRBD1. Germline-derived CDR1 and CDR2 are MRHNA and SNTAGT. The J segment lost 7 bases and the V segment lost 6 bases, leaving 4 bases of the junction unmatched. The length of the CDR3 is 14 residues. CDR3 residues: CASSRQGGNSPLHF. CDR3 nucleotides: TGTGCCAGCAGCAGACAGGGGGGCAATTCACCCCTCCACTTT.

V gene TRBV20-1 combines with J gene TRBJ2-1; D ambiguous. The germline V and J ends were trimmed by 1 base and 8 bases, with 12 bases remaining between them. Germline-derived CDR1 and CDR2 are DFQATT and SNEGSKA (reference sequence). The CDR3 is made up of 13 amino acids. CDR3 protein: CSARAFGRDEQFF. DNA for the CDR3: TGCAGTGCTAGAGCCTTCGGACGCGATGAGCAGTTCTTC.

The rearrangement links TRBV9 to TRBJ2-1; D remains unclear. The ends were cut back, 2 bases at V and 6 bases at J, with 6 bases in the middle. The CDR3 contains 12 residues. Germline values: CDR1 SGDLS, CDR2 YYNGEE. DNA for the CDR3: TGTGCCAGCAGCGTGGTTAGCAATGAGCAGTTCTTC. Its protein product is CASSVVSNEQFF.

This clonotype was seen a few times. V usage is TRBV7-9 and J usage is TRBJ2-3, with TRBD2 matching 15 bases. The ends lost 5 bases at V and 6 bases at J; junction bases unmatched: 9. The CDR3 consists of 17 residues. The germline CDR1 and CDR2 sequences are SEHNR and FQNEAQ (reference sequence). The DNA for the CDR3 is TGTGCCAGCAGCCGTGGACTAGCGGGAGGGCTATCCGATACGCAGTATTTT. Translation: CASSRGLAGGLSDTQYF.

This clonotype was counted many times. V and J are TRBV15 and TRBJ1-4, with D unresolved. The germline V and J ends were trimmed by 0 bases and 0 bases, with 5 bases remaining between them. Germline V gene sequence: CDR1 LNHNV, CDR2 YYDKDF (reference sequence). The CDR3 contains 15 residues. In DNA, the CDR3 is TGTGCCACCAGCAGAGATACGGCAACTAATGAAAAACTGTTTTTT. Protein sequence: CATSRDTATNEKLFF.

This clonotype was observed many times. This rearrangement joins TRBV3-1 to TRBJ2-1, with TRBD1 identical over 9 bases. The CDR3 spans 15 residues. Germline-derived CDR1 and CDR2 are LGHDT and YNNKEL (reference sequence). V shed 6 bases and J 7 bases; nucleotides not matched to a gene: 10. This CDR3 reads CASSQNPGQGNEQFF. The DNA for the CDR3 is TGTGCCAGCAGTCAGAACCCGGGACAGGGAAATGAGCAGTTCTTC.

This clonotype was seen at least ten times. The chain is built from TRBV20-1 and TRBJ1-4; 7 nucleotides match TRBD1. CDR1 and CDR2 (germline): DFQATT, SNEGSKA (reference sequence). J gave up 2 bases and V 5 bases, and 8 bases lay outside the gene matches. The CDR3 runs to 15 residues. CDR3 DNA: TGCAGTGCTCGACAGGGACGGAATACTAATGAAAAACTGTTTTTT. Its protein product is CSARQGRNTNEKLFF.

This chain links TRBV10-3 with TRBJ2-2; D not certain. The CDR3 consists of 12 residues. The V gene lost 6 bases and the J gene lost 6 bases, with 8 bases spanning the gap. CDR1 ENHRY and CDR2 SYGVKD come from the germline V gene. The chain's CDR3 is CAIRASSGELFF. The DNA for the CDR3 is TGTGCCATCAGAGCCTCCTCCGGGGAGCTGTTTTTT.